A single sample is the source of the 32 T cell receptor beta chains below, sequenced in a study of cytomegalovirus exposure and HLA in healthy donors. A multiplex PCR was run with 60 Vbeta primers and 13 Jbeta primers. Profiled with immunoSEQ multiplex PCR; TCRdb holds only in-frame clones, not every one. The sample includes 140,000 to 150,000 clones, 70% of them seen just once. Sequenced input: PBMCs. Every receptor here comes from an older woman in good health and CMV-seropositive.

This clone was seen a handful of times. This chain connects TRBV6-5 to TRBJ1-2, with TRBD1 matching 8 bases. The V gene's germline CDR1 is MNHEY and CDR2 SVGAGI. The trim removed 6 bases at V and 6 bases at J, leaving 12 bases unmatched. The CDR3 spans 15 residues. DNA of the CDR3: TGTGCCAGCAGAACCGGGACTCAGGGGGCGAATGGCTACACCTTC. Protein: CASRTGTQGANGYTF.

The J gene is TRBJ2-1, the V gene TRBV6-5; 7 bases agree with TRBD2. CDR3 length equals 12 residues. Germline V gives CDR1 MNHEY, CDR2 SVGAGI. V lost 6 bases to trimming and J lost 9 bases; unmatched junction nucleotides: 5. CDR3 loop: CASSPTGGEQFF. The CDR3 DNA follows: TGTGCCAGCAGCCCGACGGGGGGTGAGCAGTTCTTC.

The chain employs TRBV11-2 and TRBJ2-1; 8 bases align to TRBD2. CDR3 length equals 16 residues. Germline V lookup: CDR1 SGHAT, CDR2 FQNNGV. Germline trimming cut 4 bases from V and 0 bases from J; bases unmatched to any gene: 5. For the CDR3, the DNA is TGTGCCAGCAGCTATAGCGGGGCTAGCTCCTACAATGAGCAGTTCTTC. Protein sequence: CASSYSGASSYNEQFF.

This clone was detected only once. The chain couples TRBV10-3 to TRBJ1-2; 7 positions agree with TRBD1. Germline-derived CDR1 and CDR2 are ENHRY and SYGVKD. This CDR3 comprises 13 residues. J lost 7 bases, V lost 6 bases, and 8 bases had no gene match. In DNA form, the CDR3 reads TGTGCCATCAGCGAGGACAGGTTTTCTGGCTACACCTTC. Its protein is CAISEDRFSGYTF.

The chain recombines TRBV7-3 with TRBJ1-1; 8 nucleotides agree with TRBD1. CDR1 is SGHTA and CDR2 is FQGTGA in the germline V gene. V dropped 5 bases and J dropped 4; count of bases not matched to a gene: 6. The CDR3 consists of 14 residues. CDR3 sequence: CASSRNRGATEAFF. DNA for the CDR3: TGTGCCAGCAGCAGAAACAGGGGGGCCACTGAAGCTTTCTTT.

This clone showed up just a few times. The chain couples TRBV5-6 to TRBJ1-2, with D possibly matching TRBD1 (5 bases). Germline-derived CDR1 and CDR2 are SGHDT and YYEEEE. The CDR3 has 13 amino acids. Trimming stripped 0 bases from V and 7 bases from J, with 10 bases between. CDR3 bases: TGTGCCAGCAGCTTGGTTCAGGGCGGTGGCTACACCTTC. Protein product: CASSLVQGGGYTF.

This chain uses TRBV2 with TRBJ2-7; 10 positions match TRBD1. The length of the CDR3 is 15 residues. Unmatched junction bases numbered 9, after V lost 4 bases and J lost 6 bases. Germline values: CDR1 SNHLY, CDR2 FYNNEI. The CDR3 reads CASSGTGGKVLEQYF. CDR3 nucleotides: TGTGCCAGCAGTGGGACAGGGGGGAAGGTCCTCGAGCAGTACTTC.

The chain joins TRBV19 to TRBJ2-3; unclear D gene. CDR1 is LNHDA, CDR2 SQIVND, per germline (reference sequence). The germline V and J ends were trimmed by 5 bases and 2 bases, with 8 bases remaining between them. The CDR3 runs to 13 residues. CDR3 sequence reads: CASSPIYTDTQYF. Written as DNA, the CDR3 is TGTGCCAGTAGTCCTATCTACACAGATACGCAGTATTTT.

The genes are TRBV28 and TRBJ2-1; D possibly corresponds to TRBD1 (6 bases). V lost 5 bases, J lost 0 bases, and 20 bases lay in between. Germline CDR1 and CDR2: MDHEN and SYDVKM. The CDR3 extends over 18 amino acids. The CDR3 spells CASSPSPGQGSSYNEQFF. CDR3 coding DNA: TGTGCCAGCAGTCCTTCCCCGGGACAAGGGAGCTCCTACAATGAGCAGTTCTTC.

CDR3 DNA sequence: TGCGCCAGCAGCGCCGGACTAGCGGGAGTTAACGAGCAGTACTTC. Protein product: CASSAGLAGVNEQYF. The chain carries TRBV5-1 and TRBJ2-7; 13 bases map to TRBD2. The CDR3 has 15 residues. Germline V CDR1 and CDR2: SGHRS, YFSETQ. Unmatched junction bases numbered 6, after V lost 4 bases and J lost 5 bases. The full variable domain, with the rest looked up from reference TRBV5-1 and TRBJ2-7, is KAGVTQTPRYLIKTRGQQVTLSCSPISGHRSVSWYQQTPGQGLQFLFEYFSETQRNKGNFPGRFSGRQFSNSRSEMNVSTLELGDSALYLCASSAGLAGVNEQYFGPGTRLTVT.

The DNA of the CDR3 is TGCGCCAGCCGAGGTGGAGGGGGCGAGGACACTGAAGCTTTCTTT. Translating it yields CASRGGGGEDTEAFF. V gene TRBV5-1 combines with J gene TRBJ1-1; 7 nucleotides line up with TRBD1. With V trimmed by 7 bases and J by 3 bases, 12 bases remained unmatched. The CDR3 length is 15 residues. Germline CDR1 and CDR2: SGHRS and YFSETQ.

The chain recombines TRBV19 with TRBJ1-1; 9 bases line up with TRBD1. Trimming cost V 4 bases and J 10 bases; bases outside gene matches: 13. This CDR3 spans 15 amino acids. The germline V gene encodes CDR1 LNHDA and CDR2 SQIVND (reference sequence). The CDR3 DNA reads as TGTGCCAGTAGTAGCGGGACAGGGACCAGGTATCGAGCTTTCTTT. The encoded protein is CASSSGTGTRYRAFF.

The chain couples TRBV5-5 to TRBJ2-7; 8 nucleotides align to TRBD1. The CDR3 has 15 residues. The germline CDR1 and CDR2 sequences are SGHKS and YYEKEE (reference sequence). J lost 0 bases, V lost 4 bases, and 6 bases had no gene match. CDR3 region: CASSLTGGYSYEQYF. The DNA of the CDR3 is TGTGCCAGCAGCCTAACAGGGGGGTACTCCTACGAGCAGTACTTC. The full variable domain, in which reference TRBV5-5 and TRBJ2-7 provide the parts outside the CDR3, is DAGVTQSPTHLIKTRGQQVTLRCSPISGHKSVSWYQQVLGQGPQFIFQYYEKEERGRGNFPDRFSARQFPNYSSELNVNALLLGDSALYLCASSLTGGYSYEQYFGPGTRLTVT.

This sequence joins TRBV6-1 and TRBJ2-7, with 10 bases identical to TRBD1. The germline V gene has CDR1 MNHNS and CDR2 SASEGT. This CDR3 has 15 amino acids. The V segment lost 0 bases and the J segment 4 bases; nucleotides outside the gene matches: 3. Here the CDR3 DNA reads TGTGCCAGCAGTGAAGCAAGGGACAGGGGTTACGAGCAGTACTTC. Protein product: CASSEARDRGYEQYF.

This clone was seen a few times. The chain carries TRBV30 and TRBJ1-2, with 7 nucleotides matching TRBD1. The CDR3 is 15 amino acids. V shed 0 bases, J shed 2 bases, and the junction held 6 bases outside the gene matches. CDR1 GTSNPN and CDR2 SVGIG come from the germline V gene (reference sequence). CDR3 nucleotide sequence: TGTGCCTGGAGTGTTATAAAGGGGGCCAACTATGGCTACACCTTC. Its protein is CAWSVIKGANYGYTF.

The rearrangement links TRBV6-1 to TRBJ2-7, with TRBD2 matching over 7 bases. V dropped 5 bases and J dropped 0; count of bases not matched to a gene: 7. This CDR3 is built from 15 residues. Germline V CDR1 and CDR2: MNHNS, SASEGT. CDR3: CASSLAEASSYEQYF. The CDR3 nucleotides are TGTGCCAGCAGTCTAGCGGAGGCGAGCTCCTACGAGCAGTACTTC.

In DNA, the CDR3 is TGTGCCAGCACCCGGACAGGCGTAAACACTGAAGCTTTCTTT. It specifies CASTRTGVNTEAFF. This chain joins TRBV28 and TRBJ1-1; 7 positions match TRBD1. There are 14 residues in the CDR3. Looked up from germline, CDR1 is MDHEN and CDR2 is SYDVKM. V was pared by 7 bases and J by 2 bases, with 7 bases of the junction left unmatched.

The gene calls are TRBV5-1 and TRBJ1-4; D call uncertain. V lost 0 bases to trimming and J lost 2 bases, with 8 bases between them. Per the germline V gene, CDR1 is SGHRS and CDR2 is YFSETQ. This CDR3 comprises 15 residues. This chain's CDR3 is CASSLEEGTNEKLFF. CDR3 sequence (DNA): TGCGCCAGCAGCTTGGAGGAGGGTACTAATGAAAAACTGTTTTTT.

The CDR3: CASSSGLAGGNEQFF. CDR3 in DNA: TGTGCCAGCAGCTCCGGACTAGCGGGAGGTAATGAGCAGTTCTTC. V gene TRBV7-3 combines with J gene TRBJ2-1; 14 bases line up with TRBD2. The CDR3 covers 15 residues. The trim removed 4 bases at V and 7 bases at J, leaving 3 bases unmatched. Germline V CDR1 and CDR2: SGHTA, FQGTGA.

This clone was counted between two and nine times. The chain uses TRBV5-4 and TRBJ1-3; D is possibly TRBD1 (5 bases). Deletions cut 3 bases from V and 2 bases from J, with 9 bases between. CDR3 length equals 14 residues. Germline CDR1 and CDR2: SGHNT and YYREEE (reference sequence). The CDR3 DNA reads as TGTGCCAGCAGCTGGAGGGGCCCTGGAAACACCATATATTTT. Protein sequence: CASSWRGPGNTIYF.

The CDR3 DNA reads as TGCAGCGTTAACACCCAGACAGAGCAGTACTTC. This translates into CSVNTQTEQYF. This chain connects TRBV29-1 to TRBJ2-7; D not certain. Germline lookup yields CDR1 SQVTM and CDR2 ANQGSEA. The CDR3 loop spans 11 amino acids. V lost 5 bases, J lost 7 bases, and 12 bases lay in between.

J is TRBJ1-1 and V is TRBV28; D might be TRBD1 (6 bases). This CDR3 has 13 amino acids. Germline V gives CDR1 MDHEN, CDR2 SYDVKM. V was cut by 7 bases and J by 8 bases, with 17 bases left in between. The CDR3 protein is CASTRGGAREAFF. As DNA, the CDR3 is TGTGCCAGCACCAGAGGGGGGGCTAGAGAAGCTTTCTTT.

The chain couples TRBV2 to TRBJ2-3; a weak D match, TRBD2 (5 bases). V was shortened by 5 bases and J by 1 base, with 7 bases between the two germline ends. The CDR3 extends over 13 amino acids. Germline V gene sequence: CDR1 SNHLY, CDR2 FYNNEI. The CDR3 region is CASSSGGTDTQYF. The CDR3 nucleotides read TGTGCCAGCAGTTCCGGGGGCACAGATACGCAGTATTTT.

CDR3 coding DNA: TGTGCCAGCAGCTTGGCAGGACAGGGAAAGGCTGAAGCTTTCTTT. Residues: CASSLAGQGKAEAFF. The J gene is TRBJ1-1, the V gene TRBV5-4; 8 bases line up with TRBD1. This CDR3 has 15 amino acids. Germline CDR1 and CDR2: SGHNT and YYREEE (reference sequence). V lost 0 bases to trimming and J lost 6 bases; unmatched junction nucleotides: 7.

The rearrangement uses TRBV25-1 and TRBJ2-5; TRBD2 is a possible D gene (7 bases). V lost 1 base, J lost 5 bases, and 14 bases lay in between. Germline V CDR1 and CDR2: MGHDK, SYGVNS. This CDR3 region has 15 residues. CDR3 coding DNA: TGTGCCAGCAGTGAATTTAGGGGGGGGCACGAGACCCAGTACTTC. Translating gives CASSEFRGGHETQYF.

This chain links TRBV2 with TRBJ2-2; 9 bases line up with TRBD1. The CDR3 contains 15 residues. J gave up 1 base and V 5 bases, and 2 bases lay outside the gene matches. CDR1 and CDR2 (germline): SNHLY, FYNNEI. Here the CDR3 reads CASSWTGENTGELFF. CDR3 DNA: TGTGCCAGCAGTTGGACAGGGGAGAACACCGGGGAGCTGTTTTTT.

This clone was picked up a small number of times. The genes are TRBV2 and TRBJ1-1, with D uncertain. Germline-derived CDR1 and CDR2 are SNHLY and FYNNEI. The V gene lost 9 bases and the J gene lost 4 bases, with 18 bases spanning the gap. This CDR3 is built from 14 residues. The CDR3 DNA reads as TGTGCCAGATCCGTACTCGGTTCGCTCACTGAAGCTTTCTTT. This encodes CARSVLGSLTEAFF.

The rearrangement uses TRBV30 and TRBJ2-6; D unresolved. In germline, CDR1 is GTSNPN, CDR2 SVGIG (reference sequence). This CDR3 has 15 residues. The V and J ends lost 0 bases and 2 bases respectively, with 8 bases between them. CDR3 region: CAWSVILPGANVLTF. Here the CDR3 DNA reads TGTGCCTGGAGTGTCATACTACCTGGGGCCAACGTCCTGACTTTC.

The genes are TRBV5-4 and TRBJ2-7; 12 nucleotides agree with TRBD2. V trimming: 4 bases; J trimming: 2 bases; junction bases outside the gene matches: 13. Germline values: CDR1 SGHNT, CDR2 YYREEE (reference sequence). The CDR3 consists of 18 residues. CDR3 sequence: CASSQGLAGPLGPYEQYF. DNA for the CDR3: TGTGCCAGCAGCCAGGGACTAGCGGGCCCCCTGGGTCCCTACGAGCAGTACTTC.

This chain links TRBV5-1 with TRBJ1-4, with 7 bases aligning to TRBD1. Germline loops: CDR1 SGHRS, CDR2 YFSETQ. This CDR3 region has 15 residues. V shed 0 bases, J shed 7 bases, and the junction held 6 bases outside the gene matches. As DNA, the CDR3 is TGCGCCAGCAGCTTGGCTGTTGGGACAGCTGAAAAACTGTTTTTT. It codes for CASSLAVGTAEKLFF.

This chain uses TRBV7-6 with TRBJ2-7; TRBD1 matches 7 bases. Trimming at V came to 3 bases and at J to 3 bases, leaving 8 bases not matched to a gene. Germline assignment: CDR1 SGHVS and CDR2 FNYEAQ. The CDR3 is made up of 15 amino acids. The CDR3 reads CASSLQPGTDYEQYF. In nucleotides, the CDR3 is TGTGCCAGCAGCTTGCAGCCGGGGACAGACTACGAGCAGTACTTC.

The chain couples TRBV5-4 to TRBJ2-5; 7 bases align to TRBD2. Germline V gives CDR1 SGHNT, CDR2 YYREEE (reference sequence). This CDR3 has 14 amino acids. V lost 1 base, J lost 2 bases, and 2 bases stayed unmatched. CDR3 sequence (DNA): TGTGCCAGCAGCTTGATCGGGGGGCAAGAGACCCAGTACTTC. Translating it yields CASSLIGGQETQYF. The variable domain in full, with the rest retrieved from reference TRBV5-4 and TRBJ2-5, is ETGVTQSPTHLIKTRGQQVTLRCSSQSGHNTVSWYQQALGQGPQFIFQYYREEENGRGNFPPRFSGLQFPNYSSELNVNALELDDSALYLCASSLIGGQETQYFGPGTRLLVL.